This T cell receptor (beta chain) comes out of a study of immune characterization of retroperitoneal liposarcoma (dated by TCRdb to between 2017 and 2020). Libraries were made using PCR. Sequencing was carried out with a NextSeq 500. The public reads were reprocessed in TCRdb via fastp at Q25 and MiXCR, keeping in-frame beta chains. Rows merge per CDR3 protein into single entries with the most common DNA and genes. Across this sample there are 8,500 or so distinct CDR3 sequences, with about 38% seen only once. Jointly, the top ten make up 15% of the sample. Notes on this clonotype: No antigen is known for it. The conserved final phenylalanine or tryptophan is absent from the CDR3, which likely points to a read error. The limits of the CDR3 on the DNA are not certain, so only TCRdb's listed CDR3 is given.

The CDR3 length equals 13 residues, ends included. CDR1 and CDR2 are drawn from the germline V gene: LGHNT, FRNRAP. Here the chain combines TRBV12-5 and TRBJ2-5; the table's D call TRBD1 went unverified against the DNA. The TCR originated in a male donor with retroperitoneal liposarcoma. Sequencing was performed on tumor tissue. The CDR3 amino acid sequence is: CASGLVGALRAVL.